One sample yielded the 31 T cell receptor beta chains listed below, sequenced in a study of CD8 T cells in ankylosing spondylitis. MiXCR was run by TCRdb on the 5' RACE reads, yielding one entry per CDR3 protein. Of approximately 220,000 distinct CDR3 sequences listed, approximately 20% are singletons. Antigens for these TCRs are unknown. Study observations and caveats: There was a TCR beta motif, made of several highly homologous variants, that appeared characteristic of ankylosing spondylitis blood.

Source material: blood, either unsorted or a sorted T cell fraction (not recorded which). The origin of the receptors is a male donor with ankylosing spondylitis.

This clonotype occurred a few times. The J gene is TRBJ2-7, the V gene TRBV7-9; 8 positions match TRBD2. This CDR3 is 14 amino acids long. Germline V lookup: CDR1 SEHNR, CDR2 FQNEAQ (reference sequence). V lost 7 bases to trimming and J lost 3 bases; unmatched junction nucleotides: 8. Written as DNA, the CDR3 is TGTGCCAGCACCCCGGGGGGGGGTAGCTACGAGCAGTACTTC. As protein: CASTPGGGSYEQYF.

In its sample, this clonotype was seen many times. The chain has TRBV29-1 and TRBJ2-7; TRBD2 matches at 8 bases. The CDR3 spans 17 residues. The germline gives CDR1 SQVTM, CDR2 ANQGSEA. The ends lost 3 bases at V and 5 bases at J; junction bases unmatched: 18. This CDR3 reads CSVEGSSGRGDPNEQYF. The CDR3 DNA follows: TGCAGCGTTGAGGGATCTTCAGGGCGGGGGGACCCAAACGAGCAGTACTTC.

The gene calls are TRBV7-2 and TRBJ2-3, with a weak D call TRBD2 (5 bases). This CDR3 spans 14 amino acids. V lost 1 base and J 4 bases, leaving 9 bases between the germline ends. Germline assignment: CDR1 SGHTA and CDR2 FQGNSA. CDR3 in amino acids: CASSLVAGADTQYF. CDR3 DNA: TGTGCCAGCAGCTTAGTGGCGGGCGCAGATACGCAGTATTTT.

The gene calls are TRBV25-1 and TRBJ2-2; 12 bases match TRBD2. This CDR3 comprises 21 residues. Trimming at V came to 3 bases and at J to 0 bases, leaving 14 bases not matched to a gene. Germline V CDR1 and CDR2: MGHDK, SYGVNS. CDR3 region: CASSDPDGTSGPRPNTGELFF. As DNA, the CDR3 is TGTGCCAGCAGTGATCCGGACGGGACTAGCGGGCCACGGCCGAACACCGGGGAGCTGTTTTTT.

The CDR3 region has the DNA TGTGCCAGCAGCTTAGTTCCAGGGGAGGAGCTGTTTTTT. Its protein is CASSLVPGEELFF. The J gene is TRBJ2-2, the V gene TRBV7-9; the D gene is possibly TRBD1 (6 bases). CDR3 size: 13 residues. Trimming left V 1 base short and J 10 bases short, with 10 bases between. Germline CDR1 is SEHNR and CDR2 is FQNEAQ (reference sequence).

This clonotype was observed a handful of times. In nucleotides, the CDR3 is TGTGCCACCAGCGGCGACAGGAGCTCCTACAATGAGCAGTTCTTC. Translating it yields CATSGDRSSYNEQFF. The chain employs TRBV15 and TRBJ2-1; D is perhaps TRBD1 (6 bases). V lost 5 bases and J lost 0, with 11 bases in between. Per germline, CDR1 LNHNV and CDR2 YYDKDF (reference sequence). This CDR3 has 15 residues.

This clonotype was found a few times. The rearrangement links TRBV27 to TRBJ2-1; 8 nucleotides match TRBD2. Germline V CDR1 and CDR2: MNHEY, SMNVEV (reference sequence). The trim removed 2 bases at V and 6 bases at J, leaving 6 bases unmatched. The CDR3 runs 15 residues. CDR3 bases: TGTGCCAGCAGTTTAGCAAGCGGGAGTTTCAATGAGCAGTTCTTC. Translation: CASSLASGSFNEQFF.

This clonotype was counted a few times. The chain links TRBV29-1 to TRBJ2-7; no reliable D call. V was shortened by 6 bases and J by 3 bases, with 12 bases between the two germline ends. Germline lookup yields CDR1 SQVTM and CDR2 ANQGSEA. This CDR3 comprises 12 residues. The CDR3 region has the DNA TGCAGCGTCGAGGCCCACGGCTACGAGCAGTACTTC. Translation: CSVEAHGYEQYF.

This clonotype was counted a few times. This chain connects TRBV13 to TRBJ1-4; no clear D. The V end was cut by 2 bases, the J end by 3 bases, with 7 bases between. CDR1 PRHDT and CDR2 FYEKMQ come from the germline V gene (reference sequence). The CDR3 is 14 residues long. CDR3 sequence: CASSLFPANEKLFF. For the CDR3, the DNA is TGTGCCAGCAGCTTATTCCCCGCTAATGAAAAACTGTTTTTT.

There are a few counts of this clonotype. This chain links TRBV25-1 with TRBJ1-2; D gene ambiguous. Trimming removed 1 base at V and 3 bases at J, with 12 bases between. The CDR3 has 15 amino acids. The germline V gene encodes CDR1 MGHDK and CDR2 SYGVNS. CDR3 residues: CASSESHMHYYGYTF. The CDR3 coding sequence is TGTGCCAGCAGTGAATCGCACATGCACTACTATGGCTACACCTTC.

This clonotype was picked up many times. The chain joins TRBV25-1 to TRBJ2-3; no clear D gene. This CDR3 contains 13 residues. The V end lost 2 bases, the J end lost 4 bases, and 7 bases lay between the germline ends. Looked up from germline, CDR1 is MGHDK and CDR2 is SYGVNS. The CDR3 DNA reads as TGTGCCAGCAGTGAAGGGTACGCAGATACGCAGTATTTT. It encodes CASSEGYADTQYF.

The CDR3 bases are TGTGCCAGCAGTACCGACAGTATACAACCCCAGCATTTT. It translates to CASSTDSIQPQHF. V is TRBV27 and J is TRBJ1-5; D might be TRBD1 (5 bases). The CDR3 consists of 13 residues. CDR1 MNHEY and CDR2 SMNVEV come from the germline V gene (reference sequence). Trimming cost V 5 bases and J 10 bases, with 15 bases left between them.

This clonotype appeared a few times. The chain links TRBV27 to TRBJ2-7, with D perhaps matching TRBD1 (6 bases). The germline gives CDR1 MNHEY, CDR2 SMNVEV (reference sequence). The CDR3 length is 16 residues. The germline V and J ends were trimmed by 2 bases and 1 base, with 15 bases remaining between them. CDR3 residues: CASSLGGRVRSYEQYF. Written as DNA, the CDR3 is TGTGCCAGCAGTTTAGGGGGCAGGGTAAGATCCTACGAGCAGTACTTC.

This clonotype has a count of ten or more. The chain has TRBV29-1 and TRBJ2-4; D gene uncertain. CDR3 length equals 13 residues. Germline loops: CDR1 SQVTM, CDR2 ANQGSEA. Trimming shortened V by 4 bases and J by 4 bases, and 11 bases separated the two germline ends. The chain's CDR3 is CSVVAPTKNIQYF. CDR3 nucleotides: TGCAGCGTTGTAGCTCCTACTAAAAACATTCAGTACTTC.

This clonotype occurred a few times. This chain joins TRBV24-1 and TRBJ2-2; TRBD1 matches 8 bases. The germline CDR1 and CDR2 sequences are KGHDR and SFDVKD. This CDR3 contains 16 residues. V dropped 3 bases and J dropped 5; count of bases not matched to a gene: 7. The CDR3 DNA is TGTGCCACCAGTGATCCCAGGACAGGGTGGACCGGGGAGCTGTTTTTT. This translates into CATSDPRTGWTGELFF.

This clonotype was picked up a small number of times. V usage is TRBV11-1 and J usage is TRBJ2-1; no definite D call. The CDR3 runs to 16 residues. Germline lookup yields CDR1 SGHAT and CDR2 FQDESV (reference sequence). V lost 5 bases, J lost 0 bases, and 14 bases lay in between. The CDR3 sequence is CASSLRAPSSYNEQFF. The CDR3 bases are TGTGCCAGCAGCCTAAGGGCGCCTAGCTCCTACAATGAGCAGTTCTTC.

The chain has TRBV20-1 and TRBJ1-1; D remains unclear. Germline V gives CDR1 DFQATT, CDR2 SNEGSKA (reference sequence). Trimming stripped 1 base from V and 4 bases from J, with 10 bases between. The CDR3 runs to 13 residues. The CDR3 is CSARGGQSTEAFF. The CDR3, as DNA: TGCAGTGCTAGAGGAGGGCAATCCACTGAAGCTTTCTTT.

V and J are TRBV6-2 or TRBV6-3 and TRBJ2-5; 13 positions match TRBD2. Germline CDR1 and CDR2: MNHEY and SVGEGT. The CDR3 spans 16 residues. With V trimmed by 6 bases and J by 2 bases, 6 bases remained unmatched. The CDR3 here is CASSTGTSGTQETQYF. CDR3 DNA sequence: TGTGCCAGCAGCACCGGGACTAGCGGGACTCAAGAGACCCAGTACTTC.

In this sample, this clonotype turned up a few times. V usage is TRBV9 and J usage is TRBJ2-3, with D perhaps TRBD1 or TRBD2 (5 bases each). The germline gives CDR1 SGDLS, CDR2 YYNGEE. V lost 4 bases to trimming and J lost 4 bases, with 19 bases between them. This CDR3 is built from 16 residues. Here the CDR3 DNA reads TGTGCCAGCAGCCCCCCCTCCGGGACCGCACCAGATACGCAGTATTTT. Translation: CASSPPSGTAPDTQYF.

This clonotype was found a few times. This chain connects TRBV12-5 to TRBJ2-5; D possibly corresponds to TRBD2 (6 bases). This CDR3 has 14 residues. Trimming took off 6 bases at V and 2 bases at J, with 13 bases between the two ends. From germline, CDR1 is LGHNT and CDR2 FRNRAP. Written as DNA, the CDR3 is TGTGCTAGTGGGTTTGGGACTGGACAAGAGACCCAGTACTTC. This encodes CASGFGTGQETQYF.

This clonotype was recorded a few times. The V and J genes are TRBV29-1 and TRBJ1-2; no definite D call. This CDR3 has 13 amino acids. V gave up 6 bases and J gave up 2 bases, with 13 bases separating them. Looked up from germline, CDR1 is SQVTM and CDR2 is ANQGSEA. CDR3 sequence reads: CSVPVSGNYGYTF. CDR3 nucleotide sequence: TGCAGCGTGCCCGTGTCGGGGAACTATGGCTACACCTTC.

This clonotype was found a few times. The chain employs TRBV12-3 or TRBV12-4 and TRBJ2-5; 9 bases agree with TRBD2. This CDR3 is built from 17 residues. With 4 bases clipped from V and 2 bases from J, the junction kept 11 bases outside the gene matches. The CDR3 bases are TGTGCCAGCAGTTCCGAGTTAGCGGGAGTCGGACAAGAGACCCAGTACTTC. Its protein is CASSSELAGVGQETQYF.

The CDR3 sequence is CASSERREAGNTIYF. The CDR3 nucleotides read TGTGCCAGCAGTGAAAGACGGGAGGCTGGAAACACCATATATTTT. The V call is TRBV2, the J call TRBJ1-3; D gene unclear. This CDR3 region has 15 residues. V was cut by 2 bases and J by 2 bases, with 10 bases left in between. Germline-derived CDR1 and CDR2 are SNHLY and FYNNEI.

The chain is built from TRBV13 and TRBJ2-2; D gene unclear. The CDR3 spans 16 residues. V dropped 2 bases and J dropped 5 bases, with 15 bases sitting between them. The germline CDR1 and CDR2 sequences are PRHDT and FYEKMQ (reference sequence). CDR3 amino acids: CASSLSPGWGTGELFF. CDR3 coding DNA: TGTGCCAGCAGCTTATCCCCAGGTTGGGGAACCGGGGAGCTGTTTTTT.

In regard to this clonotype: At one of its ends the junction is not consistent with the germline gene, which may arise from a read error. This chain connects TRBV5-1 to TRBJ1-1; D perhaps matches TRBD1 (5 bases). This CDR3 contains 13 residues. The germline V gene has CDR1 SGHRS and CDR2 YFSETQ. The CDR3 here is CDSSLGGDTEAFF. The CDR3 DNA reads TGCGACAGCAGCTTAGGAGGGGACACTGAAGCTTTCTTT.

This clonotype was seen once. This chain links TRBV7-9 with TRBJ1-4; D may be TRBD1 (6 bases). The germline V gene encodes CDR1 SEHNR and CDR2 FQNEAQ (reference sequence). CDR3 size: 15 residues. Trimming removed 5 bases at V and 4 bases at J, with 14 bases between. The CDR3 nucleotides are TGTGCCAGCAGCACCCTGACAGGAGATAATGAAAAACTGTTTTTT. Translated, it gives CASSTLTGDNEKLFF.

Only a few counts were recorded for this clonotype. CDR3 amino acids: CASSQVAVSTDTQYF. CDR3 DNA sequence: TGTGCCAGCAGCCAAGTTGCGGTTAGCACAGATACGCAGTATTTT. This chain links TRBV3-1 with TRBJ2-3; no reliable D call. The CDR3 consists of 15 residues. The ends were cut back, 1 base at V and 0 bases at J, with 8 bases in the middle. Looked up from germline, CDR1 is LGHDT and CDR2 is YNNKEL (reference sequence).

V gene TRBV12-3 or TRBV12-4 combines with J gene TRBJ1-5; a possible D gene is TRBD1 (5 bases). This CDR3 contains 14 residues. Trimming shortened V by 5 bases and J by 5 bases, and 13 bases separated the two germline ends. In nucleotides, the CDR3 is TGTGCCAGCAGTCCTTCGGGGGGTCATCAGCCCCAGCATTTT. It is translated as CASSPSGGHQPQHF.

This sequence joins TRBV7-8 and TRBJ2-3; 9 bases map to TRBD2. CDR1 and CDR2 from the germline V gene are SGHVS and FQNEAQ. The CDR3 is made up of 16 amino acids. The V and J ends lost 6 bases and 0 bases, in that order; junction bases with no gene match: 7. CDR3 coding DNA: TGTGCCAGCAGTCCTGATAGCGGGGGAAGCACAGATACGCAGTATTTT. Protein sequence: CASSPDSGGSTDTQYF.

This clonotype was found a few times. The chain combines TRBV7-9 with TRBJ1-4; perhaps TRBD1 as D (5 bases). Germline V lookup: CDR1 SEHNR, CDR2 FQNEAQ (reference sequence). Deletions cut 3 bases from V and 8 bases from J, with 16 bases between. The length of the CDR3 is 15 residues. CDR3 DNA: TGTGCCAGCAGCTTTCCGGGGGATCTTGGGGAAAAACTGTTTTTT. Translated: CASSFPGDLGEKLFF.

The chain combines TRBV29-1 with TRBJ2-3; D is unresolved. The end of the DNA fits TRBJ1-5 better, so the J call may be wrong. CDR1 and CDR2 (germline): SQVTM, ANQGSEA. The length of the CDR3 is 10 residues. The CDR3 reads CSVGADTQHF. The CDR3 DNA is TGCAGCGTTGGAGCAGATACGCAGCATTTT.